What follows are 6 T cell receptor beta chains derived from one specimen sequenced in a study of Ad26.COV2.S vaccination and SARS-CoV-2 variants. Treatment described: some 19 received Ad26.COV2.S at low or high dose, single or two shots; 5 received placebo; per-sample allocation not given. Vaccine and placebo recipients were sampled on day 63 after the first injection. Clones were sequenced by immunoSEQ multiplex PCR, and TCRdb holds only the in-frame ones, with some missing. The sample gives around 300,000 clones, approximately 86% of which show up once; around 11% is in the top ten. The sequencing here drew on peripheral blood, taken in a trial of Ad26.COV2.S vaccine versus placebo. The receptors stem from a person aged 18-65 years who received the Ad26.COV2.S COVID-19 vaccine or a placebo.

CDR3 residues: CASSLGLLYEQYF. The CDR3 DNA sequence: TGTGCCAGCAGCTTAGGACTTCTCTACGAGCAGTACTTC. This chain connects TRBV7-2 to TRBJ2-7, with D unclear. V was trimmed by 1 base and J by 3 bases, leaving 7 bases between them. CDR3 length: 13 residues. From germline, CDR1 is SGHTA and CDR2 FQGNSA.

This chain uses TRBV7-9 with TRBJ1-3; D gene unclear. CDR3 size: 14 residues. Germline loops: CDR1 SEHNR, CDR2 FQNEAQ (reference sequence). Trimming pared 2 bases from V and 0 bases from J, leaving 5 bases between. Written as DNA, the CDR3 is TGTGCCAGCAGCTTAAGTGACTCTGGAAACACCATATATTTT. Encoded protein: CASSLSDSGNTIYF.

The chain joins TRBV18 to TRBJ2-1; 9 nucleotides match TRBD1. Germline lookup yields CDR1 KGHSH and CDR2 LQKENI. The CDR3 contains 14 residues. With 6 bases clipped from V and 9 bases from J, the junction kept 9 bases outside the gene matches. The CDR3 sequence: CASSPGTGNGEQFF. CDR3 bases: TGTGCCAGCTCGCCCGGGACAGGGAACGGTGAGCAGTTCTTC.

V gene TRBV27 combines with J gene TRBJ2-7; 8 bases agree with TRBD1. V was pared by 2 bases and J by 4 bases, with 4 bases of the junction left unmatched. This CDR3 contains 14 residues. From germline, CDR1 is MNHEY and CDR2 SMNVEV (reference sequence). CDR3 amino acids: CASSLAGGGYEQYF. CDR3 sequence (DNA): TGTGCCAGCAGTTTAGCAGGGGGCGGGTACGAGCAGTACTTC.

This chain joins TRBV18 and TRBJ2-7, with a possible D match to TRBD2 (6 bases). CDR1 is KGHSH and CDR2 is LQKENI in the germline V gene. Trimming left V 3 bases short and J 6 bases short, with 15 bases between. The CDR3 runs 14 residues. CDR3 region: CASSPTDYGFEQYF. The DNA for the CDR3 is TGTGCCAGCTCACCTACGGACTATGGTTTCGAGCAGTACTTC.

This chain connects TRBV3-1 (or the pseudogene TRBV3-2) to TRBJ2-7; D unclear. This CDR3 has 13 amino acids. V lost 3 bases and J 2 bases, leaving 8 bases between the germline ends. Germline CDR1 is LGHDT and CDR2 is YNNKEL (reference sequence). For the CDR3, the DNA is TGTGCCAGCAGCCAGGCTCTACCCTACGAGCAGTACTTC. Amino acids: CASSQALPYEQYF.